This T cell receptor (beta chain) was recorded in a study of cytomegalovirus exposure and HLA in healthy donors. Assay: immunoSEQ multiplex PCR; the TCRdb copy retains only in-frame clones and omits some. This repertoire shows some 98,000 clones, around 85% found once; its top ten account for around 3.9%. This CDR3 has 14 amino acids. CDR1 MRHNA and CDR2 SNTAGT come from the germline V gene. J lost 3 bases, V lost 5 bases, and 2 bases had no gene match. The rearrangement links TRBV6-4 to TRBJ2-1, with 9 bases aligning to TRBD2. This sequence originates from a woman in her 30s in good health and CMV-seronegative. Sequenced: PBMCs. Here the CDR3 reads CASSRTSDYNEQFF. CDR3 DNA: TGTGCCAGCAGTCGGACTAGCGACTACAATGAGCAGTTCTTC.